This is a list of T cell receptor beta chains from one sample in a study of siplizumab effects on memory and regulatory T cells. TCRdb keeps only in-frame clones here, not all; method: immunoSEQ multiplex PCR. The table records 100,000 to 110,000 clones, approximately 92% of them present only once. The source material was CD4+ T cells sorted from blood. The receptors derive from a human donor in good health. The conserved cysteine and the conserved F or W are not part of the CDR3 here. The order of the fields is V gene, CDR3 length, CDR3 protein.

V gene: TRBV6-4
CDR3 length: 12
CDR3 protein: ASSDSVEASEAF

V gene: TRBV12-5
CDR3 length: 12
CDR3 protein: ASGHTQGNYGYT

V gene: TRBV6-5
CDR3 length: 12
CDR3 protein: ASSYGGSNQPQH

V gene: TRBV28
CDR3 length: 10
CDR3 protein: ASSSGHYGYT

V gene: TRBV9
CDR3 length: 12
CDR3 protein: ASSESSEGYGYT

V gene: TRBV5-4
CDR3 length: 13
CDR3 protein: ASRPRGGRSYEQY

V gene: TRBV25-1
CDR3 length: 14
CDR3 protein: ASSEYDGQPWGGYT

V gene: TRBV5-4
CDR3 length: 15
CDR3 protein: ASSLVYSPSSITEAF

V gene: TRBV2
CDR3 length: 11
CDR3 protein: ASSDNDGTEAF

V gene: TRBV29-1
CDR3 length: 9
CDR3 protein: SVVRGTEAF

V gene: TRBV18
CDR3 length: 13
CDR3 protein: ASSPPARAQETQY

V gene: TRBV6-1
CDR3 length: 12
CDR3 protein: ASSEVRESQPQH

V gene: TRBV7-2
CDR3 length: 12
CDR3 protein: ASSSRGDLYGYT

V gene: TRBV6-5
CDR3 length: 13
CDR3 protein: ASSSGTGANTEAF

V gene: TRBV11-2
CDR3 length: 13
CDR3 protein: ASSLRDRWNSPLH

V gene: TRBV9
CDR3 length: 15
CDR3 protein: ASSVGRASSSGNTIY

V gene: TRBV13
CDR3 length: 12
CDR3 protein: ASSLEGSGDTQY

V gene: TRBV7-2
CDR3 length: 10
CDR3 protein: ASSLGANEAF

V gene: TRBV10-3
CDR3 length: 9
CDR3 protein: AISEDYGYT

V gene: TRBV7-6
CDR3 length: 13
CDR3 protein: ASSLGGTGIYEQY

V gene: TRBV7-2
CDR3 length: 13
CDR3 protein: ASSLRAGGDYGYT

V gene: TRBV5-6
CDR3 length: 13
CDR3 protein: ASSLDAGGSSPLH

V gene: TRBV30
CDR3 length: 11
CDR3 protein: AWSVGTYYGYT

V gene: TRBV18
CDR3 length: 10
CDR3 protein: ASSPAGDEQF

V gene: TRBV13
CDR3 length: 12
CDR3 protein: ASSQGQIQETQY

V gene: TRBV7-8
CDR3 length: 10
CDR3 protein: ASGGAGETQY

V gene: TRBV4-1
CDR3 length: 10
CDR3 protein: ASSQSTAEAF

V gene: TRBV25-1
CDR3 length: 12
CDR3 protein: ASSASGGVYEQY

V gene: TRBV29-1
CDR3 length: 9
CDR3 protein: SVPGDGGYT

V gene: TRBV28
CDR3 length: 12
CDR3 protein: ASGSARGVYGYT